This T cell receptor (beta chain) stems from a study of CD8+CD57+ T cells in acquired aplastic anemia. CDR3 length: 13 amino acids. Germline assignment: CDR1 MGHDK and CDR2 SYGVNS. The study profiled TCR beta VDJ and CDR3 using genomic DNA as template. TCRdb itself ran the reads through MiXCR, one entry per CDR3 protein. Of under 250,000 distinct CDR3 sequences detected, 30% to 35% appear once; the ten largest clones hold around 1.1%. The chain links TRBV25-1 to TRBJ2-7, with D maybe TRBD1 (5 bases). The sample comprised sorted CD4+, CD8+, or CD8+CD57+ T cells (not recorded which) from PBMCs. The TCR originated in a human donor in good health, serving as a control. This CDR3 is CATPMGQGYEQYF. Here the CDR3 DNA reads TGTGCTACCCCTATGGGGCAGGGCTACGAGCAGTACTTC.